This T cell receptor beta chain was recovered during a study of control samples from healthy donors and cancer patients. The repertoire was sequenced with immunoSEQ multiplex PCR; TCRdb's copy has only in-frame clones and lacks some. The profile shows 100,000 to 150,000 clones, around 93% of them singletons. The CDR3 loop spans 15 amino acids. The germline gives CDR1 MNHEY, CDR2 SMNVEV (reference sequence). V shed 2 bases and J shed 4 bases, with 12 bases lying between them. The sequence was obtained from a woman aged 45-65 years in good health. The sequenced material came from blood. The chain links TRBV27 to TRBJ1-3; D is perhaps TRBD1 (6 bases). The CDR3 DNA reads TGTGCCAGCAGTTTAAGAGGGGGGTACGGAAACACCATATATTTT. Protein sequence: CASSLRGGYGNTIYF.